This note documents a single TCR beta chain sequence. The entry originates in a study of molecular identifiers for immune sequencing clone quantification. MiXCR, applied by TCRdb to the PCR reads, yields one record per CDR3 protein. The data show over 550,000 distinct CDR3 sequences, less than 30% seen once. There are 15 residues in the CDR3. CDR1 and CDR2 (germline): SGHAT, FQDESV (reference sequence). The V end was cut by 5 bases, the J end by 4 bases, with 15 bases between. This receptor was identified in a human donor in good health. Some libraries in this study had Jurkat cell RNA spiked in. The specimen was naive CD8+ T cells from blood, with Jurkat cell RNA spiked in. The subset here: FACS-sorted CD8+CD4-CCR7+CD45RA+ naive T cells. The V call is TRBV11-1, the J call TRBJ1-5, with D possibly being TRBD1 (5 bases). CDR3 in amino acids: CASSLKGIRNQPQHF. The DNA of the CDR3 is TGTGCCAGCAGCCTGAAGGGGATAAGGAATCAGCCCCAGCATTTT. Drawing the rest from reference TRBV11-1 and TRBJ1-5, the complete variable domain is EAEVAQSPRYKITEKSQAVAFWCDPISGHATLYWYRQILGQGPELLVQFQDESVVDDSQLPKDRFSAERLKGVDSTLKIQPAELGDSAMYLCASSLKGIRNQPQHFGDGTRLSIL.